One sample yielded the 7 T cell receptor beta chains listed below, sequenced in a study of beta chain features in type 1 diabetes. Study observations and caveats: When Type 1 diabetes patients were examined, their TCRB CDR3s proved moderately but significantly shorter in all four CD4+ subsets.

No antigen is known for these receptors. The entirety of the isolated RNA underwent reverse transcription, so expressed TCRB transcripts were sequenced. Generated by immunoSEQ multiplex PCR, the TCRdb table keeps only in-frame clones and is missing some. The sample records roughly 340,000 clones, around 12% being singletons. The specimen was naive CD4+ T cells from blood. Receptors originate from a woman aged 18-30 years with type 1 diabetes.

This clone was counted a few times. This chain uses TRBV5-1 with TRBJ2-5; possibly TRBD1 for D (6 bases). Per germline, CDR1 SGHRS and CDR2 YFSETQ. V lost 6 bases to trimming and J lost 2 bases, with 17 bases between them. This CDR3 is built from 15 residues. CDR3 in DNA: TGCGCCAGCATCCCTCGTCCCGGACAGCAAGAGACCCAGTACTTC. Amino acids: CASIPRPGQQETQYF.

V gene TRBV5-1 combines with J gene TRBJ2-1; TRBD1 agrees at 9 bases. Germline trimming cut 4 bases from V and 6 bases from J; bases unmatched to any gene: 8. This CDR3 region has 15 residues. The germline CDR1 and CDR2 sequences are SGHRS and YFSETQ. In DNA form, the CDR3 reads TGCGCCAGCAGCCTGGGACAGGGAATTGGCAATGAGCAGTTCTTC. It yields the protein CASSLGQGIGNEQFF. Full variable domain (rest looked up from reference TRBV5-1 and TRBJ2-1): KAGVTQTPRYLIKTRGQQVTLSCSPISGHRSVSWYQQTPGQGLQFLFEYFSETQRNKGNFPGRFSGRQFSNSRSEMNVSTLELGDSALYLCASSLGQGIGNEQFFGPGTRLTVL.

The J gene is TRBJ1-3, the V gene TRBV10-3; D unresolved. The CDR3 consists of 14 residues. Germline values: CDR1 ENHRY, CDR2 SYGVKD. Trimming removed 4 bases from V and 0 bases from J, with 7 bases in between. The CDR3 sequence: CAISGSNSGNTIYF. For the CDR3, the DNA is TGTGCCATCAGTGGGAGCAACTCTGGAAACACCATATATTTT.

Only a few counts were recorded for this clone. The chain uses TRBV2 and TRBJ1-1; D perhaps matches TRBD1 (6 bases). Germline values: CDR1 SNHLY, CDR2 FYNNEI. The CDR3 has 13 residues. V was trimmed by 6 bases and J by 1 base, leaving 9 bases between them. This CDR3 reads CASRDRPNTEAFF. In DNA, the CDR3 is TGTGCCAGCAGGGACAGACCGAACACTGAAGCTTTCTTT.

The chain couples TRBV4-1 to TRBJ2-7, with 8 nucleotides matching TRBD2. CDR3 size: 14 residues. Germline CDR1 and CDR2: MGHRA and YSYEKL. V shed 2 bases and J 3 bases; nucleotides not matched to a gene: 3. CDR3 amino acids: CASSQRTSSYEQYF. CDR3 DNA: TGCGCCAGCAGCCAACGGACTAGCAGCTACGAGCAGTACTTC.

The table lists this clone with a few counts. The rearrangement links TRBV5-1 to TRBJ1-1, with D tentatively TRBD1 (5 bases). This CDR3 has 13 residues. V lost 4 bases and J 3 bases, leaving 10 bases between the germline ends. Germline V gene lookup returns CDR1 SGHRS and CDR2 YFSETQ. As DNA, the CDR3 is TGCGCCAGCAGCCCAGGGTCGGACACTGAAGCTTTCTTT. It encodes CASSPGSDTEAFF.

The chain combines TRBV6-5 with TRBJ1-1; D is uncertain. The germline V and J ends were trimmed by 4 bases and 1 base, with 7 bases remaining between them. Germline loops: CDR1 MNHEY, CDR2 SVGAGI. The CDR3 contains 13 residues. The CDR3: CASSSFPNTEAFF. The CDR3 nucleotides read TGTGCCAGCAGTTCATTTCCGAACACTGAAGCTTTCTTT.